The text below deals with one TCR beta chain. The record originates from a study of T cell changes during pregnancy in multiple sclerosis. The table came from immunoSEQ multiplex PCR; TCRdb's copy has only in-frame clones and leaves some out. This sample has more than 70,000 clones, with roughly 91% found just once. The CDR3 is 17 amino acids. Germline V gene data show CDR1 as WSHSY and CDR2 as SAAADI. The V gene lost 6 bases and the J gene lost 5 bases, with 23 bases spanning the gap. This clonotype was obtained from a female donor in good health, enrolled as a control in a pregnancy study. This specimen consisted of peripheral blood, obtained after pregnancy. The chain employs TRBV10-2 and TRBJ2-1; D is perhaps TRBD2 (6 bases). CDR3: CASSPLTGTPRNNEQFF. The DNA of the CDR3 is TGCGCCAGCAGCCCACTCACCGGGACTCCAAGAAACAATGAGCAGTTCTTC.